This T cell receptor beta chain comes out of a study of blood T cells in healthy people across ages. As for this clonotype: Its matching antigen is unknown.

Primed by a sample-barcoded 5' primer and a J-beta primer mix, a second PCR proceeded for 7 to 11 cycles. Unique molecular identifiers of 12 random nucleotides labeled each cDNA. Each CDR3 protein is one row after TCRdb ran MiXCR on the 5' RACE reads. The table has about 1.6 million distinct CDR3 sequences, 34% seen once; the top ten hold approximately 10%. Study-wide results and caveats: Expanded clonotype shifts may have been confounded, as the donors had an unknown CMV status.

This TCR was sampled from a woman aged 25 to 39 in good health. Sample: blood.

The DNA for the CDR3 is TGTGCCAGCAGTTACCCGGGGTATGACACTGAAGCTTTCTTT. Encoded protein: CASSYPGYDTEAFF. The rearrangement uses TRBV6-6 and TRBJ1-1, with D hard to call. Per germline, CDR1 MNHNY and CDR2 SVGAGI (reference sequence). V gave up 2 bases and J gave up 3 bases, with 10 bases separating them. The CDR3 extends over 14 amino acids.